This section outlines one TCR beta chain sequence together with its context. Its target antigen remains unknown. No quality values exist for individual bases; no much larger clone is one base distant. For CDR1 and CDR2, the germline V gene lists KGHSH and LQKENI. The CDR3, cysteine through phenylalanine, is 13 amino acids long. Of the read, only the CDR3 DNA is kept; its 39 bases are in frame from base 1. Compared with germline, V lacks 2 bases and J lacks 6 bases; bases without a gene match: 3. RNA was extracted with the RNeasy kit and about 0.5 to 1 ug was reverse transcribed using random hexamers. TCR beta CDR3 regions were amplified with the immunoSEQ multiplex PCR assay covering 54 Vbeta and 13 Jbeta segments. To correct PCR amplification bias, a synthetic template baseline was used for both primer optimization and computational correction. Under the source paper's analysis protocol: Reads were annotated to V, D and J genes per IMGT and analyzed with immunoSEQ Analyzer, keeping only productive sequences. Clonality was calculated as one minus the Shannon entropy normalized by log2 of the number of productive unique sequences. For each patient and control, public and private clones were evaluated among the 100 most prevalent clones. Susac-specific clones were defined as absent from healthy and MS cohorts, over a thousand published viral clones and other ImmuneACCESS disease sequences. In TCRdb, the public reads were trimmed at Q25 with fastp and aligned with MiXCR, with productive beta chains retained. Every CDR3 protein is listed once, alongside the most common genes and DNA of its rows. The V and J calls and clone size come from TCRdb's table, not from the authors' own analysis. The sample table contains about 160,000 distinct CDR3 sequences; only one count was recorded for roughly 95% of them. The ten largest make up 0.08% to 0.095% of the sample.

These data originate in a study of CD8 T cells in Susac syndrome (dated by TCRdb to about 2019). Turning to the overall study: Whether CD8+ T cell activation and differentiation in Susac syndrome was antigen driven was tested using repertoire sequencing. Beyond this particular receptor, the publication reports: The study acknowledged that relatively few individuals were included in the TCR sequencing and HLA analysis.

Peripheral blood CD8+ and CD4+ T cells from healthy donors, Susac syndrome patients and multiple sclerosis patients were profiled by high-throughput TCR beta sequencing. The multiple sclerosis controls were treatment-naive patients whose relapsing-remitting disease, either stable or active, fulfilled the revised McDonald criteria. Bulk CD8+ and CD4+ T cells were purified magnetically by negative isolation, whereas CD8+ TEMRA cells were enriched by FACS. Blood was collected in EDTA tubes and processed within 24 hours, with PBMCs isolated through density gradient centrifugation. PBMCs intended for TCR sequencing were frozen in liquid nitrogen and were later thawed in a 37 degrees C water bath. The sorted or isolated CD4+, CD8+ and CD8+ TEMRA cells had a purity of 90% or higher.

The TCR comes from a human donor with multiple sclerosis. The sample comprised CD4+ T cells from PBMCs. The rearranged segments are TRBV18 and TRBJ2-7; the central 8 bases match TRBD1. The CDR3 corresponds to CASSPKDRVEQYF. The nucleotide sequence is TGTGCCAGCTCACCAAAGGACAGGGTCGAGCAGTACTTC.